The rows below give T cell receptor beta chains drawn from one sample of a study of preoperative IRX-2 immunotherapy in early breast cancer. The assay was immunoSEQ multiplex PCR, and TCRdb's table has in-frame clones only and misses some. The table lists around 38,000 clones, 60% to 80% of them singletons. The source was tumor tissue, collected after IRX-2 immunotherapy. Receptors originate from a human donor with breast cancer. Each CDR3 is given with its conserved first and last residue. The D gene is left open where the match is weak. Clone size is given for some rows only: seen once, a few or many times, or a class if the clone is expanded.

TRBV6-1	-	-	TRBJ1-4	TGTGCCAGCAGTGAAGCCTACGGATCAACTAATGAAAAACTGTTTTTT	CASSEAYGSTNEKLFF
TRBV11-3	-	-	TRBJ2-1	TGTGCCAGCAGCTTGGTCCTGTCGACCTACAATGAGCAGTTCTTC	CASSLVLSTYNEQFF
TRBV18	-	few	TRBJ2-7	TGTGCCAGCTCACCCCCCGGAGGGGGCTCCTACGAGCAGTACTTC	CASSPPGGGSYEQYF
TRBV6-8	TRBD1	once	TRBJ1-1	TGTGCCAGCAGAGATCCGGGACAGTTGAACACTGAAGCTTTCTTT	CASRDPGQLNTEAFF
TRBV7-7	-	-	TRBJ1-3	TGTGCCAGCAGCGTAGGGGGGGTTCTCTCTGGAAACACCATATATTTT	CASSVGGVLSGNTIYF
TRBV6-8	TRBD2	-	TRBJ2-7	TGTGCCAGCAGACCGGGACTAGCGGGGGGCTACGAGCAGTACTTC	CASRPGLAGGYEQYF
TRBV6-8	TRBD2	-	TRBJ2-2	TGTGCCAGCAGTCCTCGACTAGCGGGAGCCGGGGGCACCGGGGAGCTGTTTTTT	CASSPRLAGAGGTGELFF
TRBV5-1	-	-	TRBJ2-7	TGCGCCAGCAGCCCTGGAGGGCCCGACAGTGGGAACTACGAGCAGTACTTC	CASSPGGPDSGNYEQYF
TRBV1	-	-	TRBJ2-1	TGCGCCAGCAGCCAGGGCACGCGGGGAAAATCCTACAATGAGCAGTTCTTC	CASSQGTRGKSYNEQFF
TRBV14	-	-	TRBJ1-1	TGTGCCAGCAGCCAACAACCAAACACTGAAGCTTTCTTT	CASSQQPNTEAFF
TRBV18	-	-	TRBJ1-1	TGTGCCAGCTCATTCGAACAAGGGGGTTGGAACACTGAAGCTTTCTTT	CASSFEQGGWNTEAFF
TRBV10-1	-	-	TRBJ2-3	TGCGCCAGCAGTGAGTTGAGGACAGATACGCAGTATTTT	CASSELRTDTQYF
TRBV9	TRBD2	-	TRBJ2-3	TGTGCCAGCAGCGAGAGCGGGGGTCCAGATACGCAGTATTTT	CASSESGGPDTQYF
TRBV19	-	-	TRBJ2-3	TGTGCCAGTAGTACCCGGGCCATAGGACCAGATACGCAGTATTTT	CASSTRAIGPDTQYF
TRBV18	-	-	TRBJ1-1	TGTGCCAGCTCCTACTCTACCCCCGCCCTCTTTAACACTGAAGCTTTCTTT	CASSYSTPALFNTEAFF
TRBV5-1	TRBD2	-	TRBJ2-5	TGCGCCAGCAGCCCTAGGACTAGCAGAGAGACCCAGTACTTC	CASSPRTSRETQYF
TRBV28	-	-	TRBJ1-3	TGTGCCAGCAGGGGGCCCATCTCCGGAAACACCATATATTTT	CASRGPISGNTIYF
TRBV7-7	-	-	TRBJ1-1	TGTGCCAGCAGCTTGGGGATGGGGGTATGGGGGATCGCTGAAGCTTTCTTT	CASSLGMGVWGIAEAFF
TRBV6-8	TRBD1	once	TRBJ1-2	TGTGCCAGCTTAGACAGGGCCAGCTATGGCTACACCTTC	CASLDRASYGYTF
TRBV30	TRBD2	-	TRBJ2-2	TGTGCCTGGGAGCGGGAGGGCAACGGGGAGCTGTTTTTT	CAWEREGNGELFF
TRBV19	TRBD1	-	TRBJ1-2	TGTGCCAGTCGTCCTACCGGACAGGGGCCACAACCAAACTATGGCTACACCTTC	CASRPTGQGPQPNYGYTF
TRBV19	-	-	TRBJ1-3	TGTGCCAGTAGTATTAGGGGGGAAGGAAACACCATATATTTT	CASSIRGEGNTIYF
TRBV28	-	-	TRBJ2-7	TGTGCCAGCAGTTTATCCGGGTATAGCTCCTACGAGCAGTACTTC	CASSLSGYSSYEQYF
TRBV5-1	TRBD2	few	TRBJ2-3	TGCGCCAGCAGCCCGGGACTAGCGGGAGGCACGCAGTATTTT	CASSPGLAGGTQYF
TRBV6-7	-	-	TRBJ2-7	TGTGCCAGCAGTTACGTCAACGAGCAGTACTTC	CASSYVNEQYF
TRBV11-3	-	medium-sized	TRBJ2-7	TGTGCCAGCAGCTTGGGGCTTGCAGATTACGAGCAGTACTTC	CASSLGLADYEQYF
TRBV19	-	-	TRBJ2-7	TGTGCCAGTACCGCAGGGGCTACCTACGAGCAGTACTTC	CASTAGATYEQYF
TRBV14	-	-	TRBJ2-2	TGTGCCAGCAGCCAAGTCCGGGAGCTGTTTTTT	CASSQVRELFF
TRBV23-1	-	-	TRBJ1-4	TGCGCCAGCAGCAAAGGGGGAGCCAATGAAAAACTGTTTTTT	CASSKGGANEKLFF
TRBV10-2	TRBD1	-	TRBJ2-7	TGCGCCAGCAGCCAAACCACAGGGGCTAAACGGGAATTC	CASSQTTGAKREF
TRBV19	-	-	TRBJ2-3	TGTGCCAGTAGCCTCACAGGGCCCCCAAGCACAGATACGCAGTATTTT	CASSLTGPPSTDTQYF
TRBV5-1	TRBD1	-	TRBJ1-3	TGCGCCAGCAGCCCGGGACAGGCATCTGGAAACACCATATATTTT	CASSPGQASGNTIYF
TRBV11-3	TRBD2	-	TRBJ2-7	TGTGCCAGCAGCTCCCGGACTAGCCCAACTCCCTACGAGCAGTACTTC	CASSSRTSPTPYEQYF
TRBV25-1	-	-	TRBJ1-4	TGTGCCAGCAGTGCGGTTAGGGAAAAACTGTTTTTT	CASSAVREKLFF
TRBV28	-	-	TRBJ1-2	TGTGCCAGCAGAAACACTCCTCCGAGCTATGGCTACACCTTC	CASRNTPPSYGYTF
TRBV19	TRBD1	-	TRBJ1-2	TGTGCCAGTAGTGGGGGACAGCGAAAGTACGGCTACACCTTC	CASSGGQRKYGYTF
TRBV6-8	-	-	TRBJ2-2	TGTGCCAGCCGGGGGTTGACCGGGGAGCTGTTTTTT	CASRGLTGELFF
TRBV6-8	TRBD2	-	TRBJ2-7	TGTGCCAGCAGTTACGCTTCTAGCGGGGGTTACGAGCAGTACTTC	CASSYASSGGYEQYF
TRBV19	TRBD2	-	TRBJ2-1	TGTGCCAGTAAGGGGCGGGAGAGTCGGGAGCAGTTCTTC	CASKGRESREQFF
TRBV6-8	-	-	TRBJ2-7	TGTGCCAGCAGGGCGGACTCCTACGAGCAGTACTTC	CASRADSYEQYF
TRBV6-8	-	-	TRBJ2-7	TGTGCCAGCAACCACCCAGGGACGGAAGCCTACGAGCAGTACTTC	CASNHPGTEAYEQYF
TRBV19	TRBD2	-	TRBJ2-1	TGTGCCAGTAGTCTCGGACTAGCGGGACTAGGGAATGAGCAGTTCTTC	CASSLGLAGLGNEQFF
TRBV18	TRBD2	-	TRBJ2-7	TGTGCCAGCTCAGAGAGACTAGCGGGAATTCGCTACGAGCAGTACTTC	CASSERLAGIRYEQYF
TRBV30	TRBD2	-	TRBJ2-5	TGTGCCTGGACCCTTTTAGCGGGACGGGGAGAGACCCAGTACTTC	CAWTLLAGRGETQYF
TRBV18	-	-	TRBJ1-1	TGTGCCAGCTCACCACGGAGCACTGAAGCTTTCTTT	CASSPRSTEAFF
TRBV7-4	-	-	TRBJ2-4	TGTGCCAGCAGCTTAGCGTTGGACACACTAGCCAAAAACATTCAGTACTTC	CASSLALDTLAKNIQYF
TRBV30	-	-	TRBJ1-5	TGTGCCTGGAGCCTAGCCGGGACATCCAATCAGCCCCAGCATTTT	CAWSLAGTSNQPQHF
TRBV19	-	-	TRBJ2-3	TGTGCCAGTAGTATTGGGGTGGGACCTAGCACAGATACGCAGTATTTT	CASSIGVGPSTDTQYF
TRBV6-8	TRBD2	-	TRBJ2-1	TGTGCCATCAGCGTTAGCGGGAGGGCCGATGAGCAGTTCTTC	CAISVSGRADEQFF